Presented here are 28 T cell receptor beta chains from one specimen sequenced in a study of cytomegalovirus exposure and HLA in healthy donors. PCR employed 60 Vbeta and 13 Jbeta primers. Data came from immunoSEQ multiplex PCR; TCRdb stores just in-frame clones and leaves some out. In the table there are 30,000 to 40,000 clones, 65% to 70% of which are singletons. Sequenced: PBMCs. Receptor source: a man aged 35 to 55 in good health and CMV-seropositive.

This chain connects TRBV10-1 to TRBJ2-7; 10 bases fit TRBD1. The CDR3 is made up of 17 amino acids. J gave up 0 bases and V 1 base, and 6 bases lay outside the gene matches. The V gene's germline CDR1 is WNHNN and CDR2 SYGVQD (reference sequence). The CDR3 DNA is TGCGCCAGCAGTGAGTACGAGGGACAGGGGCCCTCCTACGAGCAGTACTTC. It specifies CASSEYEGQGPSYEQYF.

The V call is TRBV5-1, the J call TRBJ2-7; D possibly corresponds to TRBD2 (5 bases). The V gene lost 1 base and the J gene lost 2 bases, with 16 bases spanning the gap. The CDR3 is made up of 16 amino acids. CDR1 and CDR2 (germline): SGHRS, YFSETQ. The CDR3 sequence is CASSLTEGFRPYEQYF. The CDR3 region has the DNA TGCGCCAGCAGCTTGACCGAGGGTTTCCGTCCCTACGAGCAGTACTTC.

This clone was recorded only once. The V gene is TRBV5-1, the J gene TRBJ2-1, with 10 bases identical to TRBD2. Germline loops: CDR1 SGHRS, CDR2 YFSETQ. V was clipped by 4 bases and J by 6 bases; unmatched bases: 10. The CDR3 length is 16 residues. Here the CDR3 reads CASSVATSGVFNEQFF. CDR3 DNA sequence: TGCGCCAGCAGCGTAGCTACTAGCGGGGTGTTCAATGAGCAGTTCTTC.

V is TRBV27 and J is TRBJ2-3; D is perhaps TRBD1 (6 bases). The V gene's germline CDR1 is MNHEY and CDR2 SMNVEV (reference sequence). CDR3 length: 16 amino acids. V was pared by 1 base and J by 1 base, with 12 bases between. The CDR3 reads CASSLWGQTGTDTQYF. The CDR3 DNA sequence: TGTGCCAGCAGTTTATGGGGGCAGACCGGCACAGATACGCAGTATTTT.

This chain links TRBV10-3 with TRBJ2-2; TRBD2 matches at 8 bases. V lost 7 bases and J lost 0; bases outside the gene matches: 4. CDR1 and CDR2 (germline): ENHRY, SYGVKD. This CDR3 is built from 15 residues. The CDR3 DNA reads TGTGCCATCACGGCGGGGGGTACGAACACCGGGGAGCTGTTTTTT. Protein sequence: CAITAGGTNTGELFF.

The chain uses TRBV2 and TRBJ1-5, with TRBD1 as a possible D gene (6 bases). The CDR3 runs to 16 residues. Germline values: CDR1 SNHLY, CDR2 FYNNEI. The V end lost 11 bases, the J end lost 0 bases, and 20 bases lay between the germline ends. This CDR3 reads CAGKGRGIYSNQPQHF. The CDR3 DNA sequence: TGTGCCGGCAAGGGCAGGGGAATATATAGCAATCAGCCCCAGCATTTT.

The CDR3 sequence is CASSRPTGFGYTF. CDR3 DNA: TGTGCCAGCAGCAGACCAACAGGGTTTGGCTACACCTTC. The chain uses TRBV6-5 and TRBJ1-2; tentative D call: TRBD1 (6 bases). Trimming cost V 6 bases and J 7 bases, with 15 bases left between them. Germline values: CDR1 MNHEY, CDR2 SVGAGI. The length of the CDR3 is 13 residues.

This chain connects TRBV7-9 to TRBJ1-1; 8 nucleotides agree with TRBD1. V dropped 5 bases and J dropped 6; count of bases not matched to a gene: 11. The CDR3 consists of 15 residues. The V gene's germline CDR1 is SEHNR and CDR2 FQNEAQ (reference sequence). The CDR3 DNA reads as TGTGCCAGCAGCGGTGGACAGGGTCGGTTCGCTGAAGCTTTCTTT. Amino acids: CASSGGQGRFAEAFF.

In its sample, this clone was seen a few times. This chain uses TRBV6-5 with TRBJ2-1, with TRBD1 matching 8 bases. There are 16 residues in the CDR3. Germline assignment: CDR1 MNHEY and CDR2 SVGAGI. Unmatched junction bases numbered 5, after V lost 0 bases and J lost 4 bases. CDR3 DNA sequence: TGTGCCAGCAGTTACTCGATCGGACAGGGATACAATGAGCAGTTCTTC. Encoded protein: CASSYSIGQGYNEQFF.

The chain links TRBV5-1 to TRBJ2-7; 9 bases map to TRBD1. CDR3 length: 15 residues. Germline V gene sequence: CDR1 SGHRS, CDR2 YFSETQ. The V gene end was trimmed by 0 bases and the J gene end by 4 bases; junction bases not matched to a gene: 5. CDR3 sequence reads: CASSLGTGVRYEQYF. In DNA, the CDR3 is TGCGCCAGCAGCTTGGGGACAGGGGTAAGATACGAGCAGTACTTC.

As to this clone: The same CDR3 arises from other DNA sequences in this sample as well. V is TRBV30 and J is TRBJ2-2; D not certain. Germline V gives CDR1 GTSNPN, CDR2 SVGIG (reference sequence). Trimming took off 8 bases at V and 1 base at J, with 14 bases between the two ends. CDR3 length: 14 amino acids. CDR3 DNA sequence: TGTGCCAGGAAGTTCAGGCAGAACACCGGGGAGCTGTTTTTT. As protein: CARKFRQNTGELFF. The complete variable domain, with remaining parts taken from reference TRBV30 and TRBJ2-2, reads SQTIHQWPATLVQPVGSPLSLECTVEGTSNPNLYWYRQAAGRGLQLLFYSVGIGQISSEVPQNLSASRPQDRQFILSSKKLLLSDSGFYLCARKFRQNTGELFFGEGSRLTVL.

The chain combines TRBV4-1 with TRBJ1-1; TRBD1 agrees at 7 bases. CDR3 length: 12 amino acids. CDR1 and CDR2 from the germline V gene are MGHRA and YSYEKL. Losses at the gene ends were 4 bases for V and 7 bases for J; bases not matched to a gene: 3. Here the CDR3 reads CASSPGTDEAFF. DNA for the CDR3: TGCGCCAGCAGCCCCGGGACAGATGAAGCTTTCTTT.

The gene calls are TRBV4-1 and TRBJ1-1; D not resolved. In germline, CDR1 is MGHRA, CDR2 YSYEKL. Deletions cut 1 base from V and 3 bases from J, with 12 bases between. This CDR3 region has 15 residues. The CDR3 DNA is TGCGCCAGCAGCCAAGGAGTCAACGGGGACACTGAAGCTTTCTTT. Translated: CASSQGVNGDTEAFF.

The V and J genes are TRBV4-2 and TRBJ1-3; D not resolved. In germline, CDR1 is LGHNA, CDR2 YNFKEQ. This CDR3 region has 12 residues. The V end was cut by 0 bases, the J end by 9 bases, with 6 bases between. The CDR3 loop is CASSQDERTIYF. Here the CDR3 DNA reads TGTGCCAGCAGCCAAGACGAGCGCACCATATATTTT.

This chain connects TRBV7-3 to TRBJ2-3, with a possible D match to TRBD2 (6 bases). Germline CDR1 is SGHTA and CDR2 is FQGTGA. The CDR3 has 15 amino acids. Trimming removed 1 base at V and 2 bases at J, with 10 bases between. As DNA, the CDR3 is TGTGCCAGCAGCTTAAAAGGCGGGGCCACAGATACGCAGTATTTT. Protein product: CASSLKGGATDTQYF.

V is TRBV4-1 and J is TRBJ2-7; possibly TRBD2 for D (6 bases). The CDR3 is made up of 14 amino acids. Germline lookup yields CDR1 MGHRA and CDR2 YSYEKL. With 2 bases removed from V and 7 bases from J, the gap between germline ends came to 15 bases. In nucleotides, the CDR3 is TGCGCCAGCAGCCAAAGTCGGGGACTTGGAGAGCAGTACTTC. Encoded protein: CASSQSRGLGEQYF.

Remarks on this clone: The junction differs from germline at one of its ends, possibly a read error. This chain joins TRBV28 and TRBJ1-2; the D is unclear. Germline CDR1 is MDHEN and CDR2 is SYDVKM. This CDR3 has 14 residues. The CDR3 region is CASSFSSPNYGHTF. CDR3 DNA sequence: TGTGCCAGCAGTTTTTCCAGCCCGAACTATGGCCACACCTTC.

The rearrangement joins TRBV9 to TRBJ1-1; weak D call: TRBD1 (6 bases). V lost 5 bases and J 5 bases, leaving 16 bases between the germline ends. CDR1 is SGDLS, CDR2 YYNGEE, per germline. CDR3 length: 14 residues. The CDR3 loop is CASSSGGAATEAFF. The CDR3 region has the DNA TGTGCCAGCAGTTCGGGGGGGGCAGCGACTGAAGCTTTCTTT. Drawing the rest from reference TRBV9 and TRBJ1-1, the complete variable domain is DSGVTQTPKHLITATGQRVTLRCSPRSGDLSVYWYQQSLDQGLQFLIQYYNGEERAKGNILERFSAQQFPDLHSELNLSSLELGDSALYFCASSSGGAATEAFFGQGTRLTVV.

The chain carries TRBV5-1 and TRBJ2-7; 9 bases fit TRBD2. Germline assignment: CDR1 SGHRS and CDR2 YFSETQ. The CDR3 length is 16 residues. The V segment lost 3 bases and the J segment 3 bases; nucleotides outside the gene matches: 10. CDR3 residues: CASSWSVAGGFYEQYF. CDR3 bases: TGCGCCAGCAGCTGGAGTGTGGCGGGGGGGTTCTACGAGCAGTACTTC.

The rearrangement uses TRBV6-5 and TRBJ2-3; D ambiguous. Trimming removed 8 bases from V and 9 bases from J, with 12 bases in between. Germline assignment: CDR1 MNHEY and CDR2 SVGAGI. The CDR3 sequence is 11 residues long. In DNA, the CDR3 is TGTGCCAGCCGCCAATCAGGAACGCAGTATTTT. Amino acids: CASRQSGTQYF.

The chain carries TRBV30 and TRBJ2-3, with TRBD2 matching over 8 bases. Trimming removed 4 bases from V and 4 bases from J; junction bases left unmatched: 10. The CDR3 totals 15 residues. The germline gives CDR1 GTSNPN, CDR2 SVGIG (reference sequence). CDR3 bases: TGTGCCTGGATGCAGGGGCGGGGGGTATCAGATACGCAGTATTTT. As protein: CAWMQGRGVSDTQYF.

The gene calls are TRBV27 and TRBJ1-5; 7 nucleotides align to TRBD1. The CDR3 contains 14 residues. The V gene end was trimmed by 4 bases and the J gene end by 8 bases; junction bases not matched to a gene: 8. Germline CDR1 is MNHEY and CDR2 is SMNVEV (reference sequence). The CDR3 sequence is CASSSTGIFKPQHF. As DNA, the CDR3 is TGTGCCAGCAGTTCGACAGGGATCTTTAAGCCCCAGCATTTT.

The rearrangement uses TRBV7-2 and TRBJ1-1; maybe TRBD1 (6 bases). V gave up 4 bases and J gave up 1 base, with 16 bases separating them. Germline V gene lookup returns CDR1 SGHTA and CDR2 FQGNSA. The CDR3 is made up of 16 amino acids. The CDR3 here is CASSSGTTKANTEAFF. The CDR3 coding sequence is TGTGCCAGCAGCTCCGGGACAACCAAGGCGAACACTGAAGCTTTCTTT.

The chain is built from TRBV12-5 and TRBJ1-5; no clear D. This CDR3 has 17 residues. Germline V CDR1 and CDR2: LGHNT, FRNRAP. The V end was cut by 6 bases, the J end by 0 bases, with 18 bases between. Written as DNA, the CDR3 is TGTGCTAGTGGCGATCTTGGAGCAAGTTATAGCAATCAGCCCCAGCATTTT. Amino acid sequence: CASGDLGASYSNQPQHF.

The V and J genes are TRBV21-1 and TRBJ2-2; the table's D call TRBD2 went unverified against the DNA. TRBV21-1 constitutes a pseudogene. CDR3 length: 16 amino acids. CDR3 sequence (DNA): TGTGCCAGCAACAAAGCGGGACGCCGGGGGACCGGGGAGCTGTTTTTT. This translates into CASNKAGRRGTGELFF.

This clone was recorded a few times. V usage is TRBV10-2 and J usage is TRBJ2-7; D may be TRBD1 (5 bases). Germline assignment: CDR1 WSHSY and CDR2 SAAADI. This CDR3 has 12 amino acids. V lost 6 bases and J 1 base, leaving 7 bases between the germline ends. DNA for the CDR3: TGCGCCAGCAGGGACATTTCCTACGAGCAGTACTTC. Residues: CASRDISYEQYF.

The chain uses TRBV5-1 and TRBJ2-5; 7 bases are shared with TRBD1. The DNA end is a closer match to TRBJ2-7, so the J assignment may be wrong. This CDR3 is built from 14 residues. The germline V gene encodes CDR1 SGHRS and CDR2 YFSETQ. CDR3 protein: CASSANRGAYEQYF. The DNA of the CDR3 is TGCGCCAGCAGCGCGAACAGGGGAGCCTACGAGCAGTACTTC.

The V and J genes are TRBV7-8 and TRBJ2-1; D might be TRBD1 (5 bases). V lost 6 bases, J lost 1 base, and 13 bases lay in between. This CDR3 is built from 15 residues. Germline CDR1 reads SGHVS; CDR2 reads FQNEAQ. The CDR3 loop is CASRGGAWSYNEQFF. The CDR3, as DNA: TGTGCCAGCAGGGGTGGGGCCTGGTCCTACAATGAGCAGTTCTTC.